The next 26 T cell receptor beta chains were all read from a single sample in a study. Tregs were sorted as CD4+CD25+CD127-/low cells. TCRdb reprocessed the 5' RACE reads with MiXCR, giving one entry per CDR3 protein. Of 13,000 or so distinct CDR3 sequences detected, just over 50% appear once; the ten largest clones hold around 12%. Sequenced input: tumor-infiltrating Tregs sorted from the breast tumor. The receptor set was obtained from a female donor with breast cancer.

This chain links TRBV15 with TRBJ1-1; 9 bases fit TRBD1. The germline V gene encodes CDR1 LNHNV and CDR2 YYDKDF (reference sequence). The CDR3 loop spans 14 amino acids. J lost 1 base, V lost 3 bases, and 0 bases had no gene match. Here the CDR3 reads CATSRTGGNTEAFF. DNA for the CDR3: TGTGCCACCAGCAGGACAGGGGGGAACACTGAAGCTTTCTTT.

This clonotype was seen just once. The CDR3 sequence: CASSQGQPNTEAFF. The CDR3, as DNA: TGTGCCAGCAGCCAGGGACAGCCGAACACTGAAGCTTTCTTT. The chain recombines TRBV3-1 with TRBJ1-1; TRBD1 matches 7 bases. Germline-derived CDR1 and CDR2 are LGHDT and YNNKEL (reference sequence). V gave up 3 bases and J gave up 1 base; unmatched junction bases: 2. CDR3 size: 14 residues. Full variable domain (remainder filled in from reference TRBV3-1 and TRBJ1-1): DTAVSQTPKYLVTQMGNDKSIKCEQNLGHDTMYWYKQDSKKFLKIMFSYNNKELIINETVPNRFSPKSPDKAHLNLHINSLELGDSAVYFCASSQGQPNTEAFFGQGTRLTVV.

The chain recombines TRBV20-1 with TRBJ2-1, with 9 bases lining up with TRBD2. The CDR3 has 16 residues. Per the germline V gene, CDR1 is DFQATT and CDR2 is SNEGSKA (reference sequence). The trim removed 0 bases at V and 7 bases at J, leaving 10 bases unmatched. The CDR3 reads CSARDWRLADVNEQFF. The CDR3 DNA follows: TGCAGTGCTAGAGACTGGCGACTAGCGGACGTTAATGAGCAGTTCTTC.

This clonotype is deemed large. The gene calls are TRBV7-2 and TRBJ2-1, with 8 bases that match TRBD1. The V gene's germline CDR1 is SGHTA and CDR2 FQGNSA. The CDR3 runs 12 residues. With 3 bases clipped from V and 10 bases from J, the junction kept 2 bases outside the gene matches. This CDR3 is CASSLGQAEQFF. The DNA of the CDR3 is TGTGCCAGCAGCTTGGGACAGGCGGAGCAGTTCTTC.

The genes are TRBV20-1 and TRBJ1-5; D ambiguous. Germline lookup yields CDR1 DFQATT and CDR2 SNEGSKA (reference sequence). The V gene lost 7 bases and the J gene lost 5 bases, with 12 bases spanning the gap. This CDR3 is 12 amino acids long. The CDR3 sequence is CSVSTDYQPQHF. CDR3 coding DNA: TGCAGTGTTAGCACGGATTATCAGCCCCAGCATTTT.

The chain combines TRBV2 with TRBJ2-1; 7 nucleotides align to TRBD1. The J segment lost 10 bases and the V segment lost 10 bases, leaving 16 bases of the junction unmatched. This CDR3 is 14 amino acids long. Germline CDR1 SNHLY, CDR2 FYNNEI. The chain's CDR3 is CATKEWTGKTEQFF. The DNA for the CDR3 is TGTGCCACCAAGGAATGGACAGGAAAAACCGAGCAGTTCTTC.

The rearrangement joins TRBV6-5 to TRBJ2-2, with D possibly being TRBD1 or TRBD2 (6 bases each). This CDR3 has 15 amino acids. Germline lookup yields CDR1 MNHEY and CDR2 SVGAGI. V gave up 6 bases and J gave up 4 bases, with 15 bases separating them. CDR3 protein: CASRKPGAGTGELFF. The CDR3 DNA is TGTGCCAGCAGAAAACCGGGGGCGGGCACCGGGGAGCTGTTTTTT.

The CDR3 sequence is CSAARRSETQYF. Here the CDR3 DNA reads TGCAGTGCTGCCCGCCGCAGTGAGACCCAGTACTTC. The chain combines TRBV20-1 with TRBJ2-5; no firm D call. CDR3 size: 12 residues. V was cut by 5 bases and J by 5 bases, with 12 bases left in between. In germline, CDR1 is DFQATT, CDR2 SNEGSKA (reference sequence).

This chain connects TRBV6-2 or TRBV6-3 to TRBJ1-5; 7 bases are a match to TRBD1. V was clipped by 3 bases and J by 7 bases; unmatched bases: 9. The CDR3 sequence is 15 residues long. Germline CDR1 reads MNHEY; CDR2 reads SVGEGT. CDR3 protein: CASSYGRQGGQPQHF. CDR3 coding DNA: TGTGCCAGCAGTTATGGGCGACAGGGCGGGCAGCCCCAGCATTTT.

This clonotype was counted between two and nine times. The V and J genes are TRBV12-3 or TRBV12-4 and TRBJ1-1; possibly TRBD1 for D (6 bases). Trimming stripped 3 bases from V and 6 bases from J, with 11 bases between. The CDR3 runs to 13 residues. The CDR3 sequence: CASSFSRGAEAFF. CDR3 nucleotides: TGTGCCAGCAGTTTCTCAAGGGGGGCTGAAGCTTTCTTT.

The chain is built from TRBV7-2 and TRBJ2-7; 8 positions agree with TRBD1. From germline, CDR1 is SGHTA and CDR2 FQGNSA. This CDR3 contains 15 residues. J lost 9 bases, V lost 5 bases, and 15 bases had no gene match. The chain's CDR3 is CASSPEGTGGTGQYF. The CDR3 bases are TGTGCCAGCAGCCCAGAGGGGACTGGCGGGACAGGGCAGTACTTC.

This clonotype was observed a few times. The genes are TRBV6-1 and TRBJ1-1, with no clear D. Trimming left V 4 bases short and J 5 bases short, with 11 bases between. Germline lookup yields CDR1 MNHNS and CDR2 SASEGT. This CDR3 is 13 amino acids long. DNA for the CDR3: TGTGCCAGCAGTGCCAAGCCTGATACTGAAGCTTTCTTT. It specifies CASSAKPDTEAFF.

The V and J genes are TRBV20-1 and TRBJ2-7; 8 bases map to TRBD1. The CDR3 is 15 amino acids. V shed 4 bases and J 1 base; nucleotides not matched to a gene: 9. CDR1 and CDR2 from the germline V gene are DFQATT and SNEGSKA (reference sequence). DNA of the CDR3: TGCAGTGCTACCCGGATTGGACAGGGTTCCTACGAGCAGTACTTC. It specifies CSATRIGQGSYEQYF.

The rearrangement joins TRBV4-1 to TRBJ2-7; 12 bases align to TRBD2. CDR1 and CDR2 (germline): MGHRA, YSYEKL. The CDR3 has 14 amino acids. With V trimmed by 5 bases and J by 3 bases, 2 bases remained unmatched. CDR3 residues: CASSSTSGSYEQYV. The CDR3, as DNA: TGCGCCAGCAGCTCGACTAGCGGGAGCTACGAGCAGTACGTC.

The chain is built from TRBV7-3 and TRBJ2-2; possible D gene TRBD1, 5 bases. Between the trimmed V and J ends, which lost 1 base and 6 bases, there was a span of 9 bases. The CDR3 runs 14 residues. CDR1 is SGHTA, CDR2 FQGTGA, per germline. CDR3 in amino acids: CASSLMAGSGELFF. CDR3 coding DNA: TGTGCCAGCAGCTTAATGGCAGGGTCCGGGGAGCTGTTTTTT.

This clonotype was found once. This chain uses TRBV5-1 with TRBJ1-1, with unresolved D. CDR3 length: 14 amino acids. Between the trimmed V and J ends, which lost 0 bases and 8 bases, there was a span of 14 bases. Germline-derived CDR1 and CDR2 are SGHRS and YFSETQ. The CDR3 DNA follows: TGCGCCAGCAGCTTGGCCCTCCAGACCGGAGAAGCTTTCTTT. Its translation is CASSLALQTGEAFF.

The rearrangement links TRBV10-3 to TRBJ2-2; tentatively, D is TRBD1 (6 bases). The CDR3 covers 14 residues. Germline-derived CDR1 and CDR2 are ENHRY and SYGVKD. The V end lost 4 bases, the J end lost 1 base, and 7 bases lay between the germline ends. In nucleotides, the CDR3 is TGTGCCATCAGTGCGACAGGGAACACCGGGGAGCTGTTTTTT. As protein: CAISATGNTGELFF.

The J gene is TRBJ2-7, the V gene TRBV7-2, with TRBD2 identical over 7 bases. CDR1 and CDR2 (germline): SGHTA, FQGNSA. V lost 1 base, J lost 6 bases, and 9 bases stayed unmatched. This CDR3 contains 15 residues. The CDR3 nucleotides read TGTGCCAGCAGCTTAGACAACGCGGGAGTAGGCGAGCAGTACTTC. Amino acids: CASSLDNAGVGEQYF.

CDR3 bases: TGCAGTGCCCGGACAGGGACCGTCACTGAAGCTTTCTTT. Translating gives CSARTGTVTEAFF. V is TRBV20-1 and J is TRBJ1-1; 8 nucleotides agree with TRBD1. V trimming: 6 bases; J trimming: 4 bases; junction bases outside the gene matches: 7. This CDR3 has 13 amino acids. The germline V gene encodes CDR1 DFQATT and CDR2 SNEGSKA (reference sequence).

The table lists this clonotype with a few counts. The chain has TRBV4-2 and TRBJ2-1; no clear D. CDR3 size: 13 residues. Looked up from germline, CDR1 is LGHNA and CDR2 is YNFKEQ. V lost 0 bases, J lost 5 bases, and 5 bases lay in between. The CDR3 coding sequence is TGTGCCAGCAGCCAAGATGGCGACAATGAGCAGTTCTTC. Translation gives CASSQDGDNEQFF.

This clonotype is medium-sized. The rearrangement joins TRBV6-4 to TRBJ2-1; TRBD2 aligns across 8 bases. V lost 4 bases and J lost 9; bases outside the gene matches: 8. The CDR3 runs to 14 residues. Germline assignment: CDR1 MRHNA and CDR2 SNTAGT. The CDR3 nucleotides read TGTGCCAGCAGTGCTTTGCGGGAGGTCTCTGAGCAGTTCTTC. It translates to CASSALREVSEQFF.

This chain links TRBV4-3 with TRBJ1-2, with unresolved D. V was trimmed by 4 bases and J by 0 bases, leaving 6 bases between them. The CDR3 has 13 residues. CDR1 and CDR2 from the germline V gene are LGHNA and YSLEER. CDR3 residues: CASSLKANYGYTF. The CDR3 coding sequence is TGCGCCAGCAGCCTGAAAGCTAACTATGGCTACACCTTC.

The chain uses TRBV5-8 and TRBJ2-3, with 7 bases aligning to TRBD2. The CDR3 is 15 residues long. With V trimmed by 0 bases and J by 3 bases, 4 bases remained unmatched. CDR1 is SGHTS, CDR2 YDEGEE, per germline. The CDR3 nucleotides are TGTGCCAGCAGCTTGGGAGGGAGGGAAACAGATACGCAGTATTTT. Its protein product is CASSLGGRETDTQYF.

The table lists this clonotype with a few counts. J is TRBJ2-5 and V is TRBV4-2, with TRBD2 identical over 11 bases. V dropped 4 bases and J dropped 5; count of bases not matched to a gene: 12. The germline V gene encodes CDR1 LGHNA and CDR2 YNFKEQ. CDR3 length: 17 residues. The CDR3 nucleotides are TGTGCCAGCAGCCTTGGGACTAGCGGTAGCCCACAGGAGACCCAGTACTTC. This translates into CASSLGTSGSPQETQYF.

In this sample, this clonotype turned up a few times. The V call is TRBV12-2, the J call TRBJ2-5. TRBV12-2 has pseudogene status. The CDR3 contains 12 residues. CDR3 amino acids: CASRLGVRTQYF. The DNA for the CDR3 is TGTGCAAGTCGCTTAGGGGTCCGTACCCAGTACTTC.

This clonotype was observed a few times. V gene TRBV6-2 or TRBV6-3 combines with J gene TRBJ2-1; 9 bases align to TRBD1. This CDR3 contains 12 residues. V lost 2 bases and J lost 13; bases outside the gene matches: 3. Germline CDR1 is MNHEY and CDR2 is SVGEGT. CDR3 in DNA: TGTGCCAGCAGTTACCCGGGACAGGGCCAGTTCTTC. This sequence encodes CASSYPGQGQFF.